This TCR beta chain comes out of a study of Ad26.COV2.S vaccination and SARS-CoV-2 variants. Study information: Ad26.COV2.S was injected intramuscularly once or twice, 56 days apart.

The study's findings and limits: Those who received the vaccine showed greater spike-specific TCR breadth than those given placebo. Using TCR breadth and depth analyses may have led to underestimated total T cell responses.

The treatment denotes: some 19 received Ad26.COV2.S at low or high dose, single or two shots; about 5 received placebo; per-sample allocation not given. Day 63 after the first vaccine or placebo injection was the time point for sampling. The sample came from a Boston adult aged 18-55 years. The CDR3 covers 13 residues. The V gene lost 4 bases and the J gene lost 3 bases, with 10 bases spanning the gap. Germline loops: CDR1 WNHNN, CDR2 SYGVQD (reference sequence). TCRdb's copy holds only in-frame clones and misses some; the assay was immunoSEQ multiplex PCR. The sample lists about 320,000 clones; around four fifths were seen once. Regarding this clone: No antigen is known for it.

This TCR derives from a person between 18 and 59 years old who received the Ad26.COV2.S COVID-19 vaccine or a placebo. Sequences were derived from peripheral blood, sampled in a trial of Ad26.COV2.S vaccine versus placebo. The chain is built from TRBV10-1 and TRBJ2-7; D gene unclear. The CDR3 sequence: CASSGPQCYEQYF. The CDR3 DNA reads TGCGCCAGCAGTGGACCTCAGTGCTACGAGCAGTACTTC.